The 5 T cell receptor beta chains in this list originate from one sample, sequenced in a study of OX40 agonist ivuxolimab in advanced cancers. Sequencing was performed with immunoSEQ multiplex PCR; in TCRdb, only in-frame clones are kept and a portion is missing. The sample lists around 67,000 clones; 91% were seen once. This specimen was CD4+ or CD8+ T cells sorted from blood, taken in a trial of the OX40 agonist ivuxolimab. The source is an adult with an advanced solid tumor such as melanoma, head and neck, liver or kidney cancer.

This chain links TRBV18 with TRBJ2-1, with TRBD2 matching over 8 bases. Germline V lookup: CDR1 KGHSH, CDR2 LQKENI. Unmatched junction bases numbered 2, after V lost 0 bases and J lost 1 base. This CDR3 is built from 16 residues. CDR3 loop: CASSPPGLGSYNEQFF. The CDR3 DNA is TGTGCCAGCTCACCACCGGGACTAGGGTCCTACAATGAGCAGTTCTTC.

The rearrangement joins TRBV29-1 to TRBJ1-1, with 8 bases aligning to TRBD1. The CDR3 loop spans 12 amino acids. Germline trimming cut 7 bases from V and 5 bases from J; bases unmatched to any gene: 6. Per germline, CDR1 SQVTM and CDR2 ANQGSEA. CDR3 loop: CSARQGWTEAFF. CDR3 sequence (DNA): TGCAGCGCACGACAGGGGTGGACTGAAGCTTTCTTT.

The chain carries TRBV5-6 and TRBJ2-5; D is undetermined. This CDR3 region has 14 residues. The V gene's germline CDR1 is SGHDT and CDR2 YYEEEE. V was shortened by 4 bases and J by 7 bases, with 17 bases between the two germline ends. In nucleotides, the CDR3 is TGTGCCAGCAGCCTGACTTGGCAGGACGCGACCCAGTACTTC. This sequence encodes CASSLTWQDATQYF.

The CDR3: CASSQEPGQGNSPLHF. CDR3 sequence (DNA): TGCGCCAGCAGCCAAGAACCGGGACAGGGCAATTCACCCCTCCACTTT. The chain uses TRBV4-3 and TRBJ1-6; 9 bases are shared with TRBD1. Trimming cost V 0 bases and J 7 bases; bases outside gene matches: 4. Germline assignment: CDR1 LGHNA and CDR2 YSLEER. The CDR3 spans 16 residues.

The rearrangement uses TRBV11-1 and TRBJ2-3; no clear D gene. The CDR3 has 15 amino acids. The ends were cut back, 5 bases at V and 0 bases at J, with 12 bases in the middle. Germline loops: CDR1 SGHAT, CDR2 FQDESV (reference sequence). The CDR3 DNA reads as TGTGCCAGCAGCCTCAGTGGTCCTAGCACAGATACGCAGTATTTT. Its protein is CASSLSGPSTDTQYF.